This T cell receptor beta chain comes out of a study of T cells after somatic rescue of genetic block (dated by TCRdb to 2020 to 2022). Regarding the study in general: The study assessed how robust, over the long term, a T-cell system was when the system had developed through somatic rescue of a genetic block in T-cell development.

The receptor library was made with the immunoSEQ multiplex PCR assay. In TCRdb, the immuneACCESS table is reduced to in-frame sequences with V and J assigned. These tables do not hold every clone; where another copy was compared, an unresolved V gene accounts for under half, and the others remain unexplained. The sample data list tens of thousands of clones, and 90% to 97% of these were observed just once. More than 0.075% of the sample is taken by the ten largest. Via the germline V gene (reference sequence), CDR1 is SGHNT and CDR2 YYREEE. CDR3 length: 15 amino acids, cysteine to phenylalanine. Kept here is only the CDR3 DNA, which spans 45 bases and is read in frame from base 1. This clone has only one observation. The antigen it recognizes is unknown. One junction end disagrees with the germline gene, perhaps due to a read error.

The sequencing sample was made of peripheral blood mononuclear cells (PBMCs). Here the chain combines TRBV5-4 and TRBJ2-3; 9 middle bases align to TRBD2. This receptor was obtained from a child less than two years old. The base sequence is TGTGCCAGCAGCTTGGCGGGGACTAGCATAGATACGCAGTATTTT. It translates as CASSLAGTSIDTQYF.